This entry lists 5 T cell receptor beta chains sequenced from one sample in a study of blood T cell repertoires in COVID-19. The repertoire was sequenced with immunoSEQ multiplex PCR; TCRdb's copy has only in-frame clones and lacks some. The data hold under 500,000 clones, with about 85% observed a single time. Material: PBMCs or T cells enriched from blood (not recorded which). The receptors originated from a woman aged 18-35 years with acute COVID-19.

This chain connects TRBV19 to TRBJ1-4, with 9 nucleotides matching TRBD1. CDR1 and CDR2 from the germline V gene are LNHDA and SQIVND (reference sequence). This CDR3 has 17 residues. J was trimmed by 6 bases and V by 5 bases; bases with no gene match: 13. The CDR3 DNA sequence: TGTGCCAGTAGTCCCCGGGACAGGGTATCAGTGGATGAAAAACTGTTTTTT. As protein: CASSPRDRVSVDEKLFF.

The chain joins TRBV12-5 to TRBJ1-2; the D is unclear. The CDR3 is 13 amino acids. Germline assignment: CDR1 LGHNT and CDR2 FRNRAP. The ends were cut back, 5 bases at V and 4 bases at J, with 11 bases in the middle. The CDR3 coding sequence is TGTGCTAGTGGTGCGTCCAGGCTCTATGGCTACACCTTC. Encoded protein: CASGASRLYGYTF.

The chain is built from TRBV10-3 and TRBJ2-7; D perhaps matches TRBD2 (7 bases). Germline lookup yields CDR1 ENHRY and CDR2 SYGVKD. This CDR3 is built from 14 residues. V lost 8 bases and J lost 2, with 16 bases in between. CDR3 residues: CAIQERDTTYEQYF. DNA of the CDR3: TGTGCCATCCAAGAGCGGGACACTACCTACGAGCAGTACTTC.

The V and J genes are TRBV6-5 and TRBJ2-7; 13 bases fit TRBD2. Losses at the gene ends were 6 bases for V and 2 bases for J; bases not matched to a gene: 4. The CDR3 loop spans 15 amino acids. Germline V gene lookup returns CDR1 MNHEY and CDR2 SVGAGI. CDR3: CASSKTSGRAYEQYF. In DNA form, the CDR3 reads TGTGCCAGCAGCAAAACTAGCGGGAGGGCCTACGAGCAGTACTTC.

The V gene is TRBV5-6, the J gene TRBJ1-1, with 8 bases that match TRBD1. V lost 4 bases to trimming and J lost 0 bases; unmatched junction nucleotides: 5. This CDR3 contains 15 residues. Germline lookup yields CDR1 SGHDT and CDR2 YYEEEE. This CDR3 is CASSRGDRMNTEAFF. The CDR3 DNA sequence: TGTGCCAGCAGCAGGGGGGACAGGATGAACACTGAAGCTTTCTTT.